The 2 T cell receptor beta chains presented below share a single source sample, sequenced in a study of shared clonotypes between healthy human individuals. Only in-frame clones appear in the TCRdb table, and some are missing; sequencing was by immunoSEQ multiplex PCR. The sample comprises more than 2,000,000 clones, roughly 92% of which are singletons, and more than 0.12% rests with the top ten. Material: naive CD4+ T cells sorted from blood. Stated subset: CD45RA+ positively selected. These receptor sequences come from a man aged 18 to 30 in good health.

The V and J genes are TRBV5-4 and TRBJ2-3, with D possibly being TRBD1 or TRBD2 (5 bases each). The CDR3 is 15 amino acids. Germline CDR1 and CDR2: SGHNT and YYREEE (reference sequence). Trimming removed 4 bases from V and 4 bases from J, with 16 bases in between. The CDR3 DNA reads as TGTGCCAGCAGCACCGGGACCGCCTCAGCAGATACGCAGTATTTT. This translates into CASSTGTASADTQYF. Using reference TRBV5-4 and TRBJ2-3 for the parts outside the CDR3, the full variable domain is ETGVTQSPTHLIKTRGQQVTLRCSSQSGHNTVSWYQQALGQGPQFIFQYYREEENGRGNFPPRFSGLQFPNYSSELNVNALELDDSALYLCASSTGTASADTQYFGPGTRLTVL.

The chain employs TRBV4-3 and TRBJ2-3, with 8 bases identical to TRBD2. The CDR3 runs to 15 residues. V trimming: 0 bases; J trimming: 2 bases; junction bases outside the gene matches: 1. CDR1 and CDR2 (germline): LGHNA, YSLEER. In DNA, the CDR3 is TGCGCCAGCAGCCAAGAACTAGCGGACACAGATACGCAGTATTTT. Amino acid sequence: CASSQELADTDTQYF.